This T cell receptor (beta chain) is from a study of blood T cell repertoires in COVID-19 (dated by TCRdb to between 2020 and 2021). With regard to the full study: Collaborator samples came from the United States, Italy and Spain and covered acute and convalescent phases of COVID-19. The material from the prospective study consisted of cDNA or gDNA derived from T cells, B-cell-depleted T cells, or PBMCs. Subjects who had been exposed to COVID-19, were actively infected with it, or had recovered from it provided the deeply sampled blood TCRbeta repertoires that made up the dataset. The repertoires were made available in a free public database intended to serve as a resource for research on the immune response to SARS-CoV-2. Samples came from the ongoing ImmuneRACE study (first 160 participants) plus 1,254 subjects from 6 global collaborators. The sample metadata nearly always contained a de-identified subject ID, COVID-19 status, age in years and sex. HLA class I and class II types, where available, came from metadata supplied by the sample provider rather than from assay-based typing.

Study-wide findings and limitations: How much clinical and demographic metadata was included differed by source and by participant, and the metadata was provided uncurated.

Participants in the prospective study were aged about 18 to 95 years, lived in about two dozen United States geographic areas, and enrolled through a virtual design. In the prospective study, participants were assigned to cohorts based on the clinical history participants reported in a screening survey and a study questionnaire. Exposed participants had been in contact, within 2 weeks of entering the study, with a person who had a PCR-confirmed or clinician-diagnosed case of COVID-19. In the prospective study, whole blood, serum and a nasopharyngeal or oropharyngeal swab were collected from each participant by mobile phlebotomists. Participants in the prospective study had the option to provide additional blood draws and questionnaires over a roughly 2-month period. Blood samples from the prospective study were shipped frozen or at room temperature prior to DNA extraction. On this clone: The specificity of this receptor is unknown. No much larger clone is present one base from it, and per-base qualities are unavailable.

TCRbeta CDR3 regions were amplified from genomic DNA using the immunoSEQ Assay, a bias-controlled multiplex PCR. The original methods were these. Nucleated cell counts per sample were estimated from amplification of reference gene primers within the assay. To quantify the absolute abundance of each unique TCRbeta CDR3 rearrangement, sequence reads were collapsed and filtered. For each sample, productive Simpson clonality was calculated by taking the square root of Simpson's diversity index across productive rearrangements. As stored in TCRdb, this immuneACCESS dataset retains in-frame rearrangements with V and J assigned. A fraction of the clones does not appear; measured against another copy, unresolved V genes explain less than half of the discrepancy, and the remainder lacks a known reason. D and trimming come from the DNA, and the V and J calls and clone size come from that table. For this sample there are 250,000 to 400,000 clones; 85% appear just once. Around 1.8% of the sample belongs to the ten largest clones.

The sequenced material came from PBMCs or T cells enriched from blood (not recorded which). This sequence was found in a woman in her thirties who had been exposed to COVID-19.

This receptor carries the CDR3 CASSPGRGSDTQYF. The DNA sequence reads TGTGCCAGCAGCCCTGGGCGGGGAAGCGATACGCAGTATTTT. The V gene is TRBV7-9 and the J gene is TRBJ2-3, and possibly TRBD2, on 6 matching bases. The germline V gene (reference sequence) yields SEHNR for CDR1 and FQNEAQ for CDR2. The V and J ends are trimmed by 5 bases and 6 bases, leaving 15 bases between them. The CDR3 runs 14 amino acids, cysteine and phenylalanine included. CDR3 DNA is the only sequence kept; it has 42 bases, read in frame from the first base.